Below, 32 T cell receptor beta chains from the same sample are listed, as sequenced in a study of siplizumab effects on memory and regulatory T cells. Using immunoSEQ multiplex PCR, the repertoire was profiled, and TCRdb retains in-frame clones only, with some absent. The sample consists of under 70,000 clones, less than 80% of them appearing once. The sequenced sample was memory CD4+ T cells sorted from blood. Receptor source: a human donor in good health.

V gene TRBV25-1 combines with J gene TRBJ2-4; D possibly corresponds to TRBD1 (6 bases). V was clipped by 2 bases and J by 6 bases, with 11 bases between them. There are 14 residues in the CDR3. CDR1 and CDR2 (germline): MGHDK, SYGVNS. The CDR3 region has the DNA TGTGCCAGCAGTGAAACACAGGGCGTAAACATTCAGTACTTC. It translates to CASSETQGVNIQYF. The variable domain in full, completed from reference TRBV25-1 and TRBJ2-4, reads EADIYQTPRYLVIGTGKKITLECSQTMGHDKMYWYQQDPGMELHLIHYSYGVNSTEKGDLSSESTVSRIRTEHFPLTLESARPSHTSQYLCASSETQGVNIQYFGAGTRLSVL.

The chain has TRBV7-2 and TRBJ2-5; TRBD2 might be the D (5 bases). This CDR3 spans 14 amino acids. V was pared by 4 bases and J by 7 bases, with 16 bases between. Germline V lookup: CDR1 SGHTA, CDR2 FQGNSA. CDR3 nucleotide sequence: TGTGCCAGCAGCTCCCCCGAGGGCCGGGGGACCCAGTACTTC. Translation gives CASSSPEGRGTQYF. The full variable domain, in which reference TRBV7-2 and TRBJ2-5 provide the parts outside the CDR3, is GAGVSQSPSNKVTEKGKDVELRCDPISGHTALYWYRQSLGQGLEFLIYFQGNSAPDKSGLPSDRFSAERTGGSVSTLTIQRTQQEDSAVYLCASSSPEGRGTQYFGPGTRLLVL.

This clone was seen a handful of times. This CDR3 reads CASSDRLAGVRGETQYF. CDR3 in DNA: TGTGCCAGTAGTGACCGACTAGCGGGGGTTCGGGGGGAGACCCAGTACTTC. The rearrangement joins TRBV19 to TRBJ2-5; 12 nucleotides line up with TRBD2. The trim removed 5 bases at V and 5 bases at J, leaving 12 bases unmatched. The CDR3 runs to 17 residues. The germline V gene encodes CDR1 LNHDA and CDR2 SQIVND (reference sequence).

V and J are TRBV11-2 and TRBJ2-5; D remains unclear. The germline V gene encodes CDR1 SGHAT and CDR2 FQNNGV. The CDR3 covers 14 residues. The V end was cut by 1 base, the J end by 4 bases, with 10 bases between. The DNA of the CDR3 is TGTGCCAGCAGCTTAGGGGCGGCCGGAGAGACCCAGTACTTC. Translating gives CASSLGAAGETQYF.

The chain has TRBV18 and TRBJ1-3; D is unresolved. The V end lost 4 bases, the J end lost 0 bases, and 13 bases lay between the germline ends. The germline V gene has CDR1 KGHSH and CDR2 LQKENI. This CDR3 comprises 16 residues. The CDR3 DNA sequence: TGTGCCAGCTCACAGGGAATATCGGGCTCTGGAAACACCATATATTTT. Translated, it gives CASSQGISGSGNTIYF.

The chain combines TRBV11-3 with TRBJ2-2, with D possibly matching TRBD2 (5 bases). Germline CDR1 SGHNT, CDR2 YENEEA. Trimming stripped 4 bases from V and 3 bases from J, with 12 bases between. The CDR3 has 15 amino acids. The CDR3 region has the DNA TGTGCCAGCAGCTCCGGGGTAGGATACACCGGGGAGCTGTTTTTT. It translates to CASSSGVGYTGELFF. The whole variable domain, filled in from reference TRBV11-3 and TRBJ2-2, reads EAGVVQSPRYKIIEKKQPVAFWCNPISGHNTLYWYLQNLGQGPELLIRYENEEAVDDSQLPKDRFSAERLKGVDSTLKIQPAELGDSAVYLCASSSGVGYTGELFFGEGSRLTVL.

V gene TRBV7-2 combines with J gene TRBJ1-4; no firm D call. CDR3 length equals 12 residues. Trimming pared 1 base from V and 8 bases from J, leaving 5 bases between. In germline, CDR1 is SGHTA, CDR2 FQGNSA. As DNA, the CDR3 is TGTGCCAGCAGCTTAGACCGGGAAAAACTGTTTTTT. This codes for CASSLDREKLFF.

The chain has TRBV27 and TRBJ1-6; no definite D call. The germline V gene encodes CDR1 MNHEY and CDR2 SMNVEV (reference sequence). The length of the CDR3 is 16 residues. V lost 2 bases and J 6 bases, leaving 14 bases between the germline ends. CDR3 sequence: CASSLILERRNSPLHF. In DNA form, the CDR3 reads TGTGCCAGCAGTTTAATCCTCGAACGGCGTAATTCACCCCTCCACTTT.

The chain is built from TRBV19 and TRBJ2-5; D unclear. V lost 5 bases and J lost 5, with 12 bases in between. Looked up from germline, CDR1 is LNHDA and CDR2 is SQIVND (reference sequence). The length of the CDR3 is 13 residues. The CDR3 protein is CASSLGFGETQYF. CDR3 nucleotide sequence: TGTGCCAGTAGTTTGGGGTTTGGGGAGACCCAGTACTTC.

This chain uses TRBV19 with TRBJ1-1; a possible D gene is TRBD1 (5 bases). Trimming took off 6 bases at V and 5 bases at J, with 16 bases between the two ends. The CDR3 has 14 amino acids. Germline V gives CDR1 LNHDA, CDR2 SQIVND (reference sequence). CDR3 bases: TGTGCCAGTAGCCCCCAGGGTAGTCGAACTGAAGCTTTCTTT. It yields the protein CASSPQGSRTEAFF.

V gene TRBV14 combines with J gene TRBJ2-7; D might be TRBD2 (6 bases). The length of the CDR3 is 15 residues. From germline, CDR1 is SGHDN and CDR2 FVKESK. The V end was cut by 4 bases, the J end by 0 bases, with 13 bases between. The CDR3 bases are TGTGCCAGCAGCCTCAAAGCGGGCAGCTCCTACGAGCAGTACTTC. Protein sequence: CASSLKAGSSYEQYF.

A remark on this clone: This sample also contains other DNA sequences that code for the same CDR3. The V call is TRBV2, the J call TRBJ2-2; D is undetermined. CDR1 is SNHLY and CDR2 is FYNNEI in the germline V gene. Trimming cost V 4 bases and J 0 bases, with 6 bases left between them. The CDR3 loop spans 14 amino acids. The DNA for the CDR3 is TGTGCCAGCAGTGTTCTAGCGAACACCGGGGAGCTGTTTTTT. Protein: CASSVLANTGELFF.

The chain joins TRBV19 to TRBJ2-7; no firm D call. CDR3 length equals 14 residues. Per germline, CDR1 LNHDA and CDR2 SQIVND (reference sequence). Trimming left V 5 bases short and J 0 bases short, with 11 bases between. The CDR3 protein is CASSARLSSYEQYF. The CDR3, as DNA: TGTGCCAGTAGTGCCCGTTTGTCCTCCTACGAGCAGTACTTC.

This clone has a single count. The gene calls are TRBV5-4 and TRBJ2-7; 8 nucleotides align to TRBD2. Germline loops: CDR1 SGHNT, CDR2 YYREEE (reference sequence). CDR3 length: 16 residues. V was pared by 4 bases and J by 1 base, with 10 bases of the junction left unmatched. CDR3 protein: CASSPGGGQGSYEQYF. CDR3 DNA: TGTGCCAGCAGCCCCGGGGGGGGGCAGGGGTCCTACGAGCAGTACTTC.

The V gene is TRBV12-5, the J gene TRBJ1-2; D remains unclear. This CDR3 contains 11 residues. Trimming pared 1 base from V and 6 bases from J, leaving 3 bases between. Germline V lookup: CDR1 LGHNT, CDR2 FRNRAP. DNA for the CDR3: TGTGCTAGTGGTTTGGACAATGGCTACACCTTC. Translated: CASGLDNGYTF.

The chain uses TRBV28 and TRBJ1-4, with D possibly matching TRBD1 (5 bases). Germline V gene data show CDR1 as MDHEN and CDR2 as SYDVKM. V was shortened by 6 bases and J by 0 bases, with 17 bases between the two germline ends. There are 17 residues in the CDR3. Written as DNA, the CDR3 is TGTGCCAGCAGGGGGCACGAAGCGCATTCAACTAATGAAAAACTGTTTTTT. This gives the protein CASRGHEAHSTNEKLFF.

This chain uses TRBV27 with TRBJ2-4; D possibly uses TRBD1 or TRBD2 (5 bases each). Germline CDR1 and CDR2: MNHEY and SMNVEV (reference sequence). This CDR3 comprises 15 residues. Trimming took 5 bases from V and 0 from J, leaving 11 bases between them. The CDR3 reads CASSTRDVAKNIQYF. CDR3 nucleotides: TGTGCCAGCAGTACAAGGGACGTAGCCAAAAACATTCAGTACTTC.

This clone was counted only a few times. The CDR3 sequence: CSASLAGEQYF. The CDR3, as DNA: TGCAGTGCTTCCCTAGCGGGGGAGCAGTACTTC. This chain joins TRBV20-1 and TRBJ2-7, with TRBD2 matching 9 bases. V shed 5 bases, J shed 7 bases, and the junction held 3 bases outside the gene matches. CDR1 is DFQATT and CDR2 is SNEGSKA in the germline V gene (reference sequence). The CDR3 consists of 11 residues.

This clone was counted once. The chain combines TRBV11-2 with TRBJ1-1; D gene ambiguous. This CDR3 region has 13 residues. Trimming cost V 6 bases and J 5 bases, with 13 bases left between them. Germline CDR1 SGHAT, CDR2 FQNNGV. The CDR3: CASRVAGSTEAFF. CDR3 sequence (DNA): TGTGCCAGCAGGGTAGCGGGTAGTACTGAAGCTTTCTTT.

This clone was seen just once. The chain employs TRBV6-5 and TRBJ1-1, with D unresolved. Trimming pared 5 bases from V and 0 bases from J, leaving 13 bases between. This CDR3 is built from 15 residues. CDR1 and CDR2 from the germline V gene are MNHEY and SVGAGI. CDR3 residues: CASSRSLLMNTEAFF. The DNA for the CDR3 is TGTGCCAGCAGTAGGAGCTTGTTGATGAACACTGAAGCTTTCTTT.

This sequence joins TRBV25-1 and TRBJ1-6; no firm D call. CDR1 is MGHDK and CDR2 is SYGVNS in the germline V gene. CDR3 length: 14 amino acids. The ends were cut back, 9 bases at V and 2 bases at J, with 11 bases in the middle. The CDR3 coding sequence is TGTGCCAGTGATGTTGGGGCCTATAATTCACCCCTCCACTTT. The encoded protein is CASDVGAYNSPLHF.

This chain links TRBV6-1 with TRBJ1-1; 8 bases are a match to TRBD1. The V segment lost 6 bases and the J segment 3 bases; nucleotides outside the gene matches: 9. CDR1 and CDR2 from the germline V gene are MNHNS and SASEGT. The CDR3 consists of 15 residues. The CDR3 DNA is TGTGCCAGCAGCCGGGGACAGGCTGCTGACACTGAAGCTTTCTTT. This translates into CASSRGQAADTEAFF.

This clone was detected once. V and J are TRBV5-1 and TRBJ1-6; the D gene is possibly TRBD1 (6 bases). The CDR3 sequence is 16 residues long. Germline V CDR1 and CDR2: SGHRS, YFSETQ. V gave up 3 bases and J gave up 10 bases, with 20 bases separating them. The CDR3 reads CASSSAGTREGSPLHF. The CDR3 DNA reads TGCGCCAGCAGCTCGGCGGGGACACGCGAAGGATCACCCCTCCACTTT.

The genes are TRBV5-1 and TRBJ2-3, with TRBD2 matching over 7 bases. Germline trimming cut 4 bases from V and 2 bases from J; bases unmatched to any gene: 4. This CDR3 comprises 14 residues. Germline V gene data show CDR1 as SGHRS and CDR2 as YFSETQ. The CDR3 is CASSTGGFTDTQYF. The CDR3 nucleotides are TGCGCCAGCAGCACGGGGGGATTCACAGATACGCAGTATTTT.

This chain links TRBV27 with TRBJ2-7, with D perhaps matching TRBD1 (6 bases). The CDR3 contains 13 residues. The germline V gene has CDR1 MNHEY and CDR2 SMNVEV (reference sequence). V gave up 7 bases and J gave up 5 bases, with 15 bases separating them. CDR3 DNA sequence: TGTGCCAGCACCCCTAGGGGGTATAACGAGCAGTACTTC. Translation gives CASTPRGYNEQYF.

The rearrangement uses TRBV19 and TRBJ1-3; D uncertain. The CDR3 runs to 13 residues. The germline V gene encodes CDR1 LNHDA and CDR2 SQIVND (reference sequence). V was pared by 10 bases and J by 1 base, with 11 bases between. CDR3 region: CATLQRSGNTIYF. The CDR3 DNA follows: TGTGCCACCTTGCAGAGGTCTGGAAACACCATATATTTT.

This clone showed up just a few times. The V call is TRBV5-4, the J call TRBJ2-7; TRBD1 aligns across 7 bases. After removal of 3 bases from V and 0 bases from J, the junction contained 9 bases not matched to a gene. Per the germline V gene, CDR1 is SGHNT and CDR2 is YYREEE (reference sequence). This CDR3 has 16 amino acids. CDR3 region: CASSSAQDRNSYEQYF. The CDR3 DNA sequence: TGTGCCAGCAGCTCGGCCCAGGACAGGAACTCCTACGAGCAGTACTTC.

This clone turned up a few times. V usage is TRBV5-1 and J usage is TRBJ2-3; TRBD1 aligns across 7 bases. Germline trimming cut 4 bases from V and 0 bases from J; bases unmatched to any gene: 2. The CDR3 is 14 amino acids. From germline, CDR1 is SGHRS and CDR2 YFSETQ. The CDR3 reads CASSETGSTDTQYF. The DNA for the CDR3 is TGCGCCAGCAGCGAGACAGGGAGCACAGATACGCAGTATTTT.

The genes are TRBV2 and TRBJ2-2, with 11 positions matching TRBD2. V gave up 6 bases and J gave up 5 bases; unmatched junction bases: 5. Germline lookup yields CDR1 SNHLY and CDR2 FYNNEI. The CDR3 is 15 residues long. The CDR3 region has the DNA TGTGCCAGCAGAGGGACTAGCGGTGGGACCGGGGAGCTGTTTTTT. Amino acid sequence: CASRGTSGGTGELFF.

The chain uses TRBV10-3 and TRBJ1-2; a weak D match, TRBD1 (5 bases). V lost 0 bases and J 7 bases, leaving 12 bases between the germline ends. The germline CDR1 and CDR2 sequences are ENHRY and SYGVKD. The length of the CDR3 is 14 residues. The CDR3 here is CAISESTREGGYTF. The CDR3 region has the DNA TGTGCCATCAGTGAGTCGACCAGGGAAGGTGGCTACACCTTC.

CDR3 region: CATRTTGSHGYTF. The CDR3 DNA sequence: TGTGCCACCCGGACTACAGGGAGCCATGGCTACACCTTC. V usage is TRBV6-4 and J usage is TRBJ1-2; a possible D gene is TRBD1 (6 bases). The CDR3 extends over 13 amino acids. Trimming removed 10 bases at V and 6 bases at J, with 18 bases between. Germline loops: CDR1 MRHNA, CDR2 SNTAGT.

This clone has a handful of counts. The chain is built from TRBV7-9 and TRBJ1-2; 8 positions match TRBD1. This CDR3 is 17 amino acids long. Germline V gives CDR1 SEHNR, CDR2 FQNEAQ (reference sequence). V lost 0 bases and J lost 1; bases outside the gene matches: 7. CDR3 residues: CASSLAGTGIGNYGYTF. In DNA form, the CDR3 reads TGTGCCAGCAGCTTAGCAGGGACAGGTATTGGTAACTATGGCTACACCTTC.